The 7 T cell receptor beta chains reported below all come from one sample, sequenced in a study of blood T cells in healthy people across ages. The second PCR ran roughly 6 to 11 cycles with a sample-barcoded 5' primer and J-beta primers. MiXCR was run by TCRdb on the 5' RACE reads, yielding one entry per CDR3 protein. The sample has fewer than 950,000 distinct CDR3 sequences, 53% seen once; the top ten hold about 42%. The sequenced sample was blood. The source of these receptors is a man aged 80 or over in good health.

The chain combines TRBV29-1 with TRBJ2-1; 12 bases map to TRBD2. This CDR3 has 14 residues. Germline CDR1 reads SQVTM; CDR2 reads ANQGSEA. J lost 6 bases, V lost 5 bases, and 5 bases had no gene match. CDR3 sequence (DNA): TGCAGCGTTCCCCCTAGCGGGAGGGCCAATGAGCAGTTCTTC. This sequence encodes CSVPPSGRANEQFF.

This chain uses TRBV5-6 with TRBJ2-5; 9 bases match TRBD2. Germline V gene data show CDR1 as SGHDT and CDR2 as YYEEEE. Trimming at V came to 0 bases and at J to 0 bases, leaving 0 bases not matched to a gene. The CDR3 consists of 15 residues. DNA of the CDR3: TGTGCCAGCAGCTTGGGACTAGCGGACCAAGAGACCCAGTACTTC. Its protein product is CASSLGLADQETQYF.

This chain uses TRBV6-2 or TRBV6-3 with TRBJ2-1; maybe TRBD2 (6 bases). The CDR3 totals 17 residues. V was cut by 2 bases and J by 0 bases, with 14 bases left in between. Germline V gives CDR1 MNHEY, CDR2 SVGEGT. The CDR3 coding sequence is TGTGCCAGCAGTTACCCCCTAGCGTTTAGCTCCTACAATGAGCAGTTCTTC. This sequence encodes CASSYPLAFSSYNEQFF.

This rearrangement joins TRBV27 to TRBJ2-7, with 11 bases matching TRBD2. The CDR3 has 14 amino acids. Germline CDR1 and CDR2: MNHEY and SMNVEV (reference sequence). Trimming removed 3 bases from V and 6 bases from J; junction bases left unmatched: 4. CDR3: CASSLTGLAVEQYF. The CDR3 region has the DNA TGTGCCAGCAGTTTGACGGGACTAGCGGTCGAGCAGTACTTC.

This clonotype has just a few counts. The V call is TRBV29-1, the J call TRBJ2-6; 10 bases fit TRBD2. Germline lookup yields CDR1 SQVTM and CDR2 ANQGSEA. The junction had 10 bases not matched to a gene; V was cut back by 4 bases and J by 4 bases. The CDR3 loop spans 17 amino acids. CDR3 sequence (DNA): TGCAGCGTTGTGGCTAGCGGGAGCGGTGGAGGGGCCAACGTCCTGACTTTC. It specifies CSVVASGSGGGANVLTF.

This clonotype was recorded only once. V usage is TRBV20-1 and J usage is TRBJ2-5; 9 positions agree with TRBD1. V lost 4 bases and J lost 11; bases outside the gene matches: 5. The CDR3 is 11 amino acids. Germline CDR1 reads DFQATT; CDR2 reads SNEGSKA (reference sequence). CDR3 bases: TGCAGTGCTAAAACAGGGGGCGGGCAGTACTTC. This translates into CSAKTGGGQYF.

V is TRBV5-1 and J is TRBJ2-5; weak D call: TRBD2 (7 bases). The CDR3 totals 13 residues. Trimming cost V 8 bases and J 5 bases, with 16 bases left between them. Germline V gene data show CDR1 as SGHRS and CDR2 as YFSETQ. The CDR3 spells CARQDRGAETQYF. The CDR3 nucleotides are TGCGCCAGACAAGACCGGGGGGCGGAGACCCAGTACTTC.